These T cell receptor beta chains were read from a single sample in a study of beta chain features in type 1 diabetes. The protocol was immunoSEQ multiplex PCR, while the TCRdb copy is restricted to in-frame clones and leaves out a portion. The table records hundreds of thousands of clones, about a sixth of them present only once. Material: naive CD4+ T cells from blood. These receptor sequences come from a man younger than 35 in good health. The CDR3 runs from the conserved cysteine through the conserved F or W. Fields, in order: D gene, J gene, V gene, clone size, CDR3 protein, CDR3 DNA. The D gene is left open where the match is weak. Size tells how often a clone was seen (once, few, many) or the class of an expanded clone, and some rows leave it out.

>TRBD1|TRBJ2-1|TRBV7-9|NA
CASSDTDRGGYNEQFF
TGTGCCAGCAGCGATACCGACAGGGGTGGCTACAATGAGCAGTTCTTC
>NA|TRBJ1-2|TRBV5-1|NA
CATSKGTDNYGYTF
TGCGCCACCTCTAAGGGGACGGATAACTATGGCTACACCTTC
>TRBD1|TRBJ1-2|TRBV6-6|few
CASRTSDRGGGGYTF
TGTGCCAGCAGGACCTCGGACAGGGGAGGCGGGGGCTACACCTTC
>TRBD2|TRBJ2-5|TRBV4-3|few
CASSQVAGGGETQYF
TGCGCCAGCAGCCAGGTAGCGGGAGGAGGAGAGACCCAGTACTTC
>NA|TRBJ1-2|TRBV9|NA
CASSVEDRGVYGYTF
TGTGCCAGCAGCGTAGAGGATAGGGGCGTCTATGGCTACACCTTC
>TRBD1|TRBJ1-2|TRBV25-1|NA
CASRMTGRDYGYTF
TGTGCCAGCAGGATGACAGGGCGGGACTATGGCTACACCTTC
>NA|TRBJ1-1|TRBV7-9|NA
CASSFRSENTEAFF
TGTGCCAGCAGCTTTCGGAGTGAGAACACTGAAGCTTTCTTT
>NA|TRBJ1-1|TRBV25-1|few
CASRQSLNTEAFF
TGTGCCTCAAGACAGTCCTTGAACACTGAAGCTTTCTTT
>NA|TRBJ2-1|TRBV10-3|few
CAINRDNEQFF
TGTGCCATTAATAGGGACAATGAGCAGTTCTTC
>NA|TRBJ1-5|TRBV30|NA
CAWMGRHF
TGTGCCTGGATGGGAAGGCATTTT
>NA|TRBJ1-5|TRBV6-1|NA
CASSEVDGLRHF
TGTGCCAGCAGTGAAGTTGACGGGCTCCGACATTTT
>NA|TRBJ1-1|TRBV27|few
CASKSLFFVNTEAFF
TGTGCCAGCAAGTCCCTTTTTTTCGTGAACACTGAAGCTTTCTTT
>NA|TRBJ2-7|TRBV12-5|NA
CASGLRRRKRGEQYF
TGTGCTAGTGGTTTGAGGCGGCGCAAGAGAGGCGAGCAGTACTTC
>TRBD1|TRBJ2-2|TRBV25-1|NA
CAIRTGGETGELFF
TGTGCCATTCGGACAGGGGGCGAAACCGGGGAGCTGTTTTTT
>NA|TRBJ2-7|TRBV19|NA
CASSTYGDEQYF
TGTGCCAGTAGTACCTACGGAGACGAGCAGTACTTC
>NA|TRBJ2-3|TRBV25-1|few
CASSLPSTDTQYF
TGTGCCAGCAGTCTCCCTAGCACAGATACGCAGTATTTT
>NA|TRBJ2-6|TRBV7-2|NA
CASSSQASGANVLTF
TGTGCCAGCAGCTCGCAGGCCTCTGGGGCCAACGTCCTGACTTTC
>TRBD2|TRBJ2-1|TRBV18|NA
CASSPPGLANEQFF
TGTGCCAGCTCACCACCAGGACTAGCCAATGAGCAGTTCTTC
>TRBD1|TRBJ2-7|TRBV28|NA
CASKAGTGGYEQYF
TGTGCCAGCAAGGCGGGGACAGGGGGCTACGAGCAGTACTTC
>TRBD1|TRBJ2-7|TRBV15|few
CATSSVGTEAYEQYF
TGTGCCACCAGCAGCGTTGGGACAGAGGCCTACGAGCAGTACTTC
>NA|TRBJ2-7|TRBV29-1|few
CSPSEAHSYEQYF
TGCAGCCCCTCTGAGGCACACTCCTACGAGCAGTACTTC
>NA|TRBJ1-5|TRBV5-1|few
CASSLGPGRRNQPQHF
TGCGCCAGCAGCTTGGGCCCTGGACGGAGAAATCAGCCCCAGCATTTT
>NA|TRBJ1-6|TRBV7-2|NA
CASSLGGRRDSPLHF
TGTGCCAGCAGCTTAGGGGGACGGAGGGATTCACCCCTCCACTTT
>NA|TRBJ1-2|TRBV28|NA
CASSGGTAYGYTF
TGTGCCAGCAGTGGCGGGACGGCCTATGGCTACACCTTC
>NA|TRBJ1-1|TRBV10-2|few
CASVAGNTEAFF
TGCGCCAGCGTAGCAGGGAACACTGAAGCTTTCTTT
>NA|TRBJ2-3|TRBV29-1|few
CSGGEQTTDTQYF
TGCAGCGGGGGGGAACAGACGACAGATACGCAGTATTTT
>NA|TRBJ2-6|TRBV10-3|many
CAIARGSGANVLTF
TGTGCCATCGCGCGAGGCTCTGGGGCCAACGTCCTGACTTTC
>NA|TRBJ2-3|TRBV28|few
CASSPRDTQYF
TGTGCCAGCAGTCCCAGGGATACGCAGTATTTT
>NA|TRBJ1-2|TRBV5-4|NA
CASSVGGVNYGYTF
TGTGCCAGCAGCGTAGGCGGGGTGAACTATGGCTACACCTTC
>NA|TRBJ2-7|TRBV20-1|few
CSASHNYEQYF
TGCAGTGCTAGCCACAACTACGAGCAGTACTTC
>TRBD1|TRBJ2-6|TRBV7-2|once
CASSQDRTSGANVLTF
TGTGCCAGCAGCCAGGACAGGACCTCTGGGGCCAACGTCCTGACTTTC
>TRBD1|TRBJ1-1|TRBV4-2|NA
CASSRRTGEKTEAFF
TGTGCCAGCAGCCGGCGGACAGGGGAGAAGACTGAAGCTTTCTTT
>TRBD1|TRBJ2-1|TRBV5-1|few
CASSTGTGGFYNEQFF
TGCGCCAGCAGCACGGGTACAGGGGGCTTCTACAATGAGCAGTTCTTC
>NA|TRBJ1-2|TRBV5-6|few
CASSQRTRGYTF
TGTGCCAGCAGCCAAAGGACGCGTGGCTACACCTTC
>TRBD1|TRBJ1-2|TRBV2|few
CASTDPWTGPNYGYTF
TGTGCCAGCACCGACCCCTGGACAGGGCCTAACTATGGCTACACCTTC
>TRBD2|TRBJ2-1|TRBV7-2|few
CASSLERGVYNEQFF
TGTGCCAGCAGCTTAGAGCGGGGGGTTTACAATGAGCAGTTCTTC
>NA|TRBJ1-1|TRBV18|NA
CASSEDLNTEAFF
TGTGCCAGCTCCGAAGACCTAAACACTGAAGCTTTCTTT
>TRBD1|TRBJ1-1|TRBV6-5|few
CASSNRGHVNTEAFF
TGTGCCAGCAGTAACAGGGGGCATGTGAACACTGAAGCTTTCTTT
>NA|TRBJ2-7|TRBV6-1|NA
CARRTETYEQYF
TGTGCCAGACGGACGGAAACCTACGAGCAGTACTTC
>TRBD1|TRBJ2-7|TRBV7-3|few
CASSSRRDRGLHEQYF
TGTGCCAGCAGTTCCCGCCGGGACAGGGGTTTGCACGAGCAGTACTTC
>NA|TRBJ1-5|TRBV18|NA
CASSQGIGNQPQHF
TGTGCCAGCTCACAGGGGATTGGCAATCAGCCCCAGCATTTT
>NA|TRBJ2-1|TRBV30|NA
CAWIFQGGGMEFF
TGTGCCTGGATATTTCAGGGGGGCGGGATGGAGTTCTTC